Shown below are 21 T cell receptor beta chains from a single sample sequenced in a study of T cells after yellow fever vaccination. Via MiXCR, TCRdb re-called the 5' RACE reads, giving one row per CDR3 protein. The data show about 430,000 distinct CDR3 sequences, 15% to 20% seen once. Sequencing used PBMCs, obtained before the yellow fever booster vaccination. These receptor sequences come from a man younger than 30 who received the YFV17D yellow fever vaccine.

V usage is TRBV5-1 and J usage is TRBJ2-3; 8 nucleotides agree with TRBD2. Trimming took 0 bases from V and 1 from J; bases not matched to a gene: 4. This CDR3 comprises 16 residues. Germline lookup yields CDR1 SGHRS and CDR2 YFSETQ. CDR3 loop: CASSLEDSGGTDTQYF. The CDR3 coding sequence is TGCGCCAGCAGCTTGGAAGATAGCGGGGGCACAGATACGCAGTATTTT. The full variable domain, its missing parts supplied by reference TRBV5-1 and TRBJ2-3, is KAGVTQTPRYLIKTRGQQVTLSCSPISGHRSVSWYQQTPGQGLQFLFEYFSETQRNKGNFPGRFSGRQFSNSRSEMNVSTLELGDSALYLCASSLEDSGGTDTQYFGPGTRLTVL.

This clonotype appeared a few times. This chain links TRBV7-9 with TRBJ2-1, with D unclear. Germline values: CDR1 SEHNR, CDR2 FQNEAQ (reference sequence). The CDR3 consists of 12 residues. V shed 1 base and J shed 9 bases, with 7 bases lying between them. CDR3 nucleotide sequence: TGTGCCAGCAGCTTAGTATGGACTGAGCAGTTCTTC. It translates to CASSLVWTEQFF.

J is TRBJ2-1 and V is TRBV5-1, with TRBD2 matching 12 bases. Germline lookup yields CDR1 SGHRS and CDR2 YFSETQ. The J segment lost 7 bases and the V segment lost 1 base, leaving 9 bases of the junction unmatched. CDR3 length: 17 amino acids. CDR3 region: CASSLLPLAGGQNEQFF. DNA for the CDR3: TGCGCCAGCAGCTTGCTCCCTCTAGCGGGGGGGCAGAATGAGCAGTTCTTC.

The rearrangement links TRBV6-2 or TRBV6-3 to TRBJ2-2; no clear D gene. The CDR3 totals 12 residues. Trimming pared 8 bases from V and 5 bases from J, leaving 9 bases between. CDR1 and CDR2 from the germline V gene are MNHEY and SVGEGT. The DNA for the CDR3 is TGTGCCAGCCTTCCTCGGACCGGGGAGCTGTTTTTT. Its protein product is CASLPRTGELFF.

This clonotype was counted ten times or more. The genes are TRBV10-3 and TRBJ2-1; 9 bases agree with TRBD1. V trimming: 7 bases; J trimming: 6 bases; junction bases outside the gene matches: 4. This CDR3 region has 13 residues. The germline CDR1 and CDR2 sequences are ENHRY and SYGVKD. In DNA form, the CDR3 reads TGTGCCATCACTCTGGACAGGGGCAATGAGCAGTTCTTC. Its protein product is CAITLDRGNEQFF.

This clonotype was seen at least ten times. The chain has TRBV20-1 and TRBJ2-5; D gene uncertain. This CDR3 is 15 amino acids long. The V end was cut by 1 base, the J end by 5 bases, with 17 bases between. Per the germline V gene, CDR1 is DFQATT and CDR2 is SNEGSKA (reference sequence). CDR3 in amino acids: CSARAVVEQLETQYF. The DNA for the CDR3 is TGCAGTGCTAGAGCTGTGGTTGAACAGTTGGAGACCCAGTACTTC.

This clonotype was counted only a few times. The rearrangement uses TRBV5-1 and TRBJ2-3, with TRBD2 matching over 9 bases. V trimming: 4 bases; J trimming: 2 bases; junction bases outside the gene matches: 8. Germline CDR1 SGHRS, CDR2 YFSETQ. CDR3 length: 16 residues. The CDR3 sequence is CASSASSGGSTDTQYF. In DNA, the CDR3 is TGCGCCAGCAGCGCCTCGAGCGGGGGGTCCACAGATACGCAGTATTTT.

The V call is TRBV20-1, the J call TRBJ2-7, with 8 bases that match TRBD2. Per germline, CDR1 DFQATT and CDR2 SNEGSKA (reference sequence). V lost 2 bases, J lost 4 bases, and 4 bases stayed unmatched. The CDR3 length is 13 residues. CDR3: CSARRRGDYEQYV. The DNA for the CDR3 is TGCAGTGCTAGACGGCGGGGGGATTACGAGCAGTACGTC.

The rearrangement joins TRBV6-5 to TRBJ1-2, with a possible D match to TRBD1 (6 bases). Germline V CDR1 and CDR2: MNHEY, SVGAGI. V lost 7 bases and J lost 4, with 10 bases in between. The CDR3 extends over 12 amino acids. The CDR3 sequence: CASMGASYGYTF. The CDR3 bases are TGTGCCAGCATGGGGGCGTCCTATGGCTACACCTTC.

In this sample, this clonotype turned up many times. This chain links TRBV18 with TRBJ2-1; TRBD2 matches 12 bases. Germline-derived CDR1 and CDR2 are KGHSH and LQKENI. The length of the CDR3 is 16 residues. V lost 2 bases, J lost 8 bases, and 7 bases stayed unmatched. For the CDR3, the DNA is TGTGCCAGCTCACCATTCCCGACTAGCGGGGGCGATGAGCAGTTCTTC. The encoded protein is CASSPFPTSGGDEQFF.

The J gene is TRBJ2-4, the V gene TRBV20-1; TRBD2 matches 7 bases. V lost 5 bases, J lost 8 bases, and 15 bases stayed unmatched. CDR3 length equals 15 residues. Looked up from germline, CDR1 is DFQATT and CDR2 is SNEGSKA (reference sequence). CDR3 in DNA: TGCAGTGCTTCCAACGCAGCGGGGTCTCGGGACATTCAGTACTTC. It translates to CSASNAAGSRDIQYF.

This clonotype occurred many times. This chain links TRBV20-1 with TRBJ2-2; 7 bases match TRBD1. The CDR3 extends over 18 amino acids. The V and J ends lost 5 bases and 1 base, in that order; junction bases with no gene match: 16. CDR1 is DFQATT, CDR2 SNEGSKA, per germline (reference sequence). CDR3 DNA: TGCAGTGCTCGCCCGGGACAGACCATTGGGATGAACACCGGGGAGCTGTTTTTT. Translating it yields CSARPGQTIGMNTGELFF.

This clonotype came up a few times. This CDR3 reads CASRQAGDRLLFF. Here the CDR3 DNA reads TGTGCCAGCAGACAAGCGGGGGACCGGCTGTTGTTCTTC. The V gene is TRBV27, the J gene TRBJ2-1, with 8 bases fitting TRBD2. Germline values: CDR1 MNHEY, CDR2 SMNVEV (reference sequence). This CDR3 comprises 13 residues. The J segment lost 15 bases and the V segment lost 6 bases, leaving 13 bases of the junction unmatched.

This clonotype appeared a few times. The chain employs TRBV24-1 and TRBJ2-2, with a possible D match to TRBD1 (5 bases). The CDR3 runs to 17 residues. The germline V gene has CDR1 KGHDR and CDR2 SFDVKD. Trimming shortened V by 2 bases and J by 4 bases, and 16 bases separated the two germline ends. CDR3 nucleotides: TGTGCCACCAGTGATTCCCACTGGGGCCGTAGCACCGGGGAGCTGTTTTTT. Translating gives CATSDSHWGRSTGELFF.

This chain uses TRBV6-5 with TRBJ2-2, with no clear D. The V gene's germline CDR1 is MNHEY and CDR2 SVGAGI. The CDR3 is made up of 15 amino acids. V was cut by 0 bases and J by 6 bases, with 11 bases left in between. CDR3 nucleotides: TGTGCCAGCAGTTACTCAGCCACACCGGCCGGGGAGCTGTTTTTT. It translates to CASSYSATPAGELFF.

This clonotype occurred many times. The rearrangement links TRBV29-1 to TRBJ2-3; TRBD1 agrees at 8 bases. The CDR3 contains 14 residues. Germline V lookup: CDR1 SQVTM, CDR2 ANQGSEA. After removal of 7 bases from V and 1 base from J, the junction contained 7 bases not matched to a gene. The DNA of the CDR3 is TGCAGCGCCGAGGCGACAGGGGGCACAGATACGCAGTATTTT. Its translation is CSAEATGGTDTQYF.

In its sample, this clonotype was seen a few times. The CDR3 nucleotides read TGCGCCAGCAGGGTACTAGCGGTGATGGCAGATACGCAGTATTTT. Amino acids: CASRVLAVMADTQYF. The rearrangement links TRBV5-1 to TRBJ2-3, with TRBD2 identical over 8 bases. Germline assignment: CDR1 SGHRS and CDR2 YFSETQ. The V and J ends lost 5 bases and 4 bases, in that order; junction bases with no gene match: 9. The CDR3 consists of 15 residues.

This clonotype has just a few counts. V gene TRBV4-3 combines with J gene TRBJ2-3; 11 nucleotides align to TRBD2. The CDR3 covers 16 residues. Germline assignment: CDR1 LGHNA and CDR2 YSLEER. With V trimmed by 0 bases and J by 3 bases, 2 bases remained unmatched. The CDR3 loop reads CASSQDSSGGTDTQYF. The CDR3 DNA follows: TGCGCCAGCAGCCAAGATTCTAGCGGGGGGACAGATACGCAGTATTTT.

This chain links TRBV7-2 with TRBJ1-1; D uncertain. CDR1 is SGHTA and CDR2 is FQGNSA in the germline V gene. The length of the CDR3 is 13 residues. V shed 7 bases and J shed 1 base, with 10 bases lying between them. The CDR3 DNA sequence: TGTGCCAGCATGTCTCAAGCGAACACTGAAGCTTTCTTT. Translation: CASMSQANTEAFF.

This clonotype was seen more than once but under ten times. The V gene is TRBV24-1, the J gene TRBJ2-1; D uncertain. CDR3 length: 13 residues. Looked up from germline, CDR1 is KGHDR and CDR2 is SFDVKD. V gave up 3 bases and J gave up 7 bases, with 9 bases separating them. The CDR3 DNA sequence: TGTGCCACCAGTGATCCGAGTAAAAATGAGCAGTTCTTC. Its protein is CATSDPSKNEQFF.

This clonotype showed up many times. The chain carries TRBV12-3 or TRBV12-4 and TRBJ1-1, with D hard to call. Trimming left V 2 bases short and J 2 bases short, with 9 bases between. CDR3 length equals 14 residues. The CDR3 protein is CASSLRQLNTEAFF. The CDR3 DNA reads TGTGCCAGCAGTTTACGTCAGCTCAACACTGAAGCTTTCTTT.